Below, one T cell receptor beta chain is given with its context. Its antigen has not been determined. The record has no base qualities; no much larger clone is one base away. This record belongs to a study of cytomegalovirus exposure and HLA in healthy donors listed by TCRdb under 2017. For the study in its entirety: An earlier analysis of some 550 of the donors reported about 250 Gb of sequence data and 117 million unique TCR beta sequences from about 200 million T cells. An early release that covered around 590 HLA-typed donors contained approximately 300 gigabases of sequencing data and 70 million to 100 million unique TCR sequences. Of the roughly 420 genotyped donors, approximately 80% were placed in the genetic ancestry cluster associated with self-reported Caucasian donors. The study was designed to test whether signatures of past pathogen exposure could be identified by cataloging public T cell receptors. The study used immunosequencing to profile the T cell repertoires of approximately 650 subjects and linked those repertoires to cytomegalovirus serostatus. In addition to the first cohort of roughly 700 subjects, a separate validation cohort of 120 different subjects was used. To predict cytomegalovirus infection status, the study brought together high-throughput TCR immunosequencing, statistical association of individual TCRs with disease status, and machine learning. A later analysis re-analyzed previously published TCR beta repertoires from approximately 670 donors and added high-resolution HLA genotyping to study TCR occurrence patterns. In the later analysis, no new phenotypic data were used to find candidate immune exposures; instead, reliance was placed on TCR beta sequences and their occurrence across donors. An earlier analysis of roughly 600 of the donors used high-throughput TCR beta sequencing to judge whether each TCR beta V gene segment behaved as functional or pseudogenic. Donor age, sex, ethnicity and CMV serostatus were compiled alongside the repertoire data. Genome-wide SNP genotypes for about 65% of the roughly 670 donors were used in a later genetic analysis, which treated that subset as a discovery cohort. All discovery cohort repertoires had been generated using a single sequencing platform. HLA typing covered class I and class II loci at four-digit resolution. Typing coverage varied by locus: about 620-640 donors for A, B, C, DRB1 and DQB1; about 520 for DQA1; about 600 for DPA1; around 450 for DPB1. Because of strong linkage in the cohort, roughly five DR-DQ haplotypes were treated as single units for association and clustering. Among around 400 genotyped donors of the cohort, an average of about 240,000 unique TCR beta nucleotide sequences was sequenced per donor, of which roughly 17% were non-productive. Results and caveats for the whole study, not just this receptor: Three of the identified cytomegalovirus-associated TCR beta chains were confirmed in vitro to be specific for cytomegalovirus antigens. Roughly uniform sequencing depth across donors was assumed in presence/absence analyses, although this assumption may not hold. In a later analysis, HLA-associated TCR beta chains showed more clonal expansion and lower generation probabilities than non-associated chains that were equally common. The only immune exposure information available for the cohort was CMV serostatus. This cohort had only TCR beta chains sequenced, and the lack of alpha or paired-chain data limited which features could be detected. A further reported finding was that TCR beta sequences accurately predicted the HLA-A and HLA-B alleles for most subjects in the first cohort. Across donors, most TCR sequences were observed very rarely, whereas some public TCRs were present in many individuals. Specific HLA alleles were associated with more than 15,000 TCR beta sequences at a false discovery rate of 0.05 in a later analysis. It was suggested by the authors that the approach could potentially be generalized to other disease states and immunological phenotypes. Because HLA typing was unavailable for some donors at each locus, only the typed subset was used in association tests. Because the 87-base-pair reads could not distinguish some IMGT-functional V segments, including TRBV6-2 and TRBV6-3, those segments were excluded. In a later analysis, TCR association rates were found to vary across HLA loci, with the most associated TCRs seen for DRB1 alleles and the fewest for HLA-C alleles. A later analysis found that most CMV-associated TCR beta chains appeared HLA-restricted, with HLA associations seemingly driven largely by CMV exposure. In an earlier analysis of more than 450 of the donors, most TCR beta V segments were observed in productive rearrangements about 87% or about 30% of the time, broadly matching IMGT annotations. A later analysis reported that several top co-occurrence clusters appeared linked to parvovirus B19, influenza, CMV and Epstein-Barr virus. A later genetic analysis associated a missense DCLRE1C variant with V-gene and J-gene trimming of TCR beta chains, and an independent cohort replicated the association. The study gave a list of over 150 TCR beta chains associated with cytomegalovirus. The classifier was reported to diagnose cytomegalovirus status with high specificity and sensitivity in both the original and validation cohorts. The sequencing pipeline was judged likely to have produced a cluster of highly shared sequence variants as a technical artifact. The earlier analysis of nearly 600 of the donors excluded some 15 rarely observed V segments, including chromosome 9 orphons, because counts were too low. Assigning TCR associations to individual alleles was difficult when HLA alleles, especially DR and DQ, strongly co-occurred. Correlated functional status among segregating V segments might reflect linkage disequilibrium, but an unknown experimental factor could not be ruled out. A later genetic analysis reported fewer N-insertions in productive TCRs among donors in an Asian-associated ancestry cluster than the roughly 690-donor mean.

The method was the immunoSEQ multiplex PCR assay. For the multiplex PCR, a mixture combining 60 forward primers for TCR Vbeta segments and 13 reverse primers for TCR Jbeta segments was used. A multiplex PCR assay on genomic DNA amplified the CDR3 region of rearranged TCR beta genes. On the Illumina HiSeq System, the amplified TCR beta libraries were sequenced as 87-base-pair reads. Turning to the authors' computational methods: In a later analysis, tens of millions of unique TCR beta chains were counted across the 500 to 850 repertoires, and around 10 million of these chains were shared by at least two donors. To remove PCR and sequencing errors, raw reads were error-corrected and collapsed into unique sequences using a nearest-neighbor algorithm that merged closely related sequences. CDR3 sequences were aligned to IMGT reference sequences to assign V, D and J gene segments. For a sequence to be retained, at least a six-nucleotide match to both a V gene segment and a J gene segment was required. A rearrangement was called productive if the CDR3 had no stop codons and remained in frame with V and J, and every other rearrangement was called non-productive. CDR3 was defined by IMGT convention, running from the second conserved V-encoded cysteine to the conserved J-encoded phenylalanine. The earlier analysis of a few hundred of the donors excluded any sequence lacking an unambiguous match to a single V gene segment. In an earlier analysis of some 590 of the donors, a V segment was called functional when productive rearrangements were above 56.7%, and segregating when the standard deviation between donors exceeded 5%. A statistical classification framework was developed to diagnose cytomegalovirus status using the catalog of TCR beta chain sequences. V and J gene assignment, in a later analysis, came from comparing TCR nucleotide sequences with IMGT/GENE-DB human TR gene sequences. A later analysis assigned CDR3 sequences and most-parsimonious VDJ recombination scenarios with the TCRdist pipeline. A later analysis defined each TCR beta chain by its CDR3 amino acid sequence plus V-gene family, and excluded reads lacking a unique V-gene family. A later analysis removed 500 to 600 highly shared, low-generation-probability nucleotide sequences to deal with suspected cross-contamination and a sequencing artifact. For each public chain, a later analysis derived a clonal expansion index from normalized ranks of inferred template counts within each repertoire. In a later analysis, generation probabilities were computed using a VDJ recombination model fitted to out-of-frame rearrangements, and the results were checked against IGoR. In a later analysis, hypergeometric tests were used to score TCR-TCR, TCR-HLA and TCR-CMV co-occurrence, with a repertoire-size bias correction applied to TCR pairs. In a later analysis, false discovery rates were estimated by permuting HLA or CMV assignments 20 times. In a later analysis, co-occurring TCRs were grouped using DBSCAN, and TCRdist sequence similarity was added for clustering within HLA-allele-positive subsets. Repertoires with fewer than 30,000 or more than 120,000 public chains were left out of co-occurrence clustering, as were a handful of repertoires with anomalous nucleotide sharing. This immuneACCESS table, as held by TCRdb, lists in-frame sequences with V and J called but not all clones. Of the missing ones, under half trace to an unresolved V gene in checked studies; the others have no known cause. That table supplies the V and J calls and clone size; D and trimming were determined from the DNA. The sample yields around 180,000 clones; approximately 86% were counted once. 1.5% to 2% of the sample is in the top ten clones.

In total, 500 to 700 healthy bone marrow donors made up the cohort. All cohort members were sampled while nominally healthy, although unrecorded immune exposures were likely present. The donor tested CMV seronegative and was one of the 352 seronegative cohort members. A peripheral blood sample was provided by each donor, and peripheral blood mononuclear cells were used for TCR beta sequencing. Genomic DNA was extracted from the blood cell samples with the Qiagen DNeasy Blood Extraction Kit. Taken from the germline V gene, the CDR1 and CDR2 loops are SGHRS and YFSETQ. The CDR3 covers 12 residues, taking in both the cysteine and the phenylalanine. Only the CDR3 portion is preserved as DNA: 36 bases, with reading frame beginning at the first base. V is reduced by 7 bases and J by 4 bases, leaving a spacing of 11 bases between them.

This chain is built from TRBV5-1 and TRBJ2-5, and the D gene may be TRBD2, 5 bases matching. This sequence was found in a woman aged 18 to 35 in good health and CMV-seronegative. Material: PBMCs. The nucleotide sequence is TGCGCCAGCGCCCTTGAGGGAGAGACCCAGTACTTC. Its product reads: CASALEGETQYF.